Each of the 6 T cell receptor beta chains below was sequenced from the same sample in a study of post-analysis software for immune sequencing data. Findings of the study overall: Patients had higher frequencies than controls of roughly five TRBV segments, including TRBV5-6, TRBV5-1 and TRBV20-1.

Their target antigens are unknown. Prepared libraries of TCR beta cDNA carried unique molecular identifiers. TCRdb fed the PCR reads into MiXCR, producing one record per CDR3 protein. The data contain roughly 600,000 distinct CDR3 sequences, around 40% of them singletons. Material for sequencing was blood. Every receptor here comes from a girl between 10 and 17 years old with multiple sclerosis.

In its sample, this clonotype was seen a few times. The V gene is TRBV7-2, the J gene TRBJ2-5; D gene ambiguous. Trimming removed 5 bases at V and 1 base at J, with 8 bases between. Germline CDR1 reads SGHTA; CDR2 reads FQGNSA. The CDR3 is 13 amino acids. CDR3: CASSPQFQETQYF. In nucleotides, the CDR3 is TGTGCCAGCAGCCCTCAATTCCAAGAGACCCAGTACTTC.

This clonotype was counted only a few times. The rearrangement joins TRBV29-1 to TRBJ2-1; TRBD1 or TRBD2 may be the D gene (5 bases each). The CDR3 totals 14 residues. Trimming left V 4 bases short and J 1 base short, with 11 bases between. Per the germline V gene, CDR1 is SQVTM and CDR2 is ANQGSEA. This CDR3 is CSVVGTRSYNEQFF. The CDR3 bases are TGCAGCGTTGTTGGGACCAGGTCCTACAATGAGCAGTTCTTC.

J is TRBJ2-2 and V is TRBV7-2, with D unresolved. Germline V CDR1 and CDR2: SGHTA, FQGNSA. This CDR3 is built from 16 residues. V lost 1 base, J lost 6 bases, and 15 bases lay in between. The CDR3 sequence: CASSLGAQIAPGELFF. The CDR3 DNA reads as TGTGCCAGCAGCTTAGGGGCCCAAATCGCACCCGGGGAGCTGTTTTTT.

The sample holds a few counts of this clonotype. CDR3 residues: CSVAPGGRGSYEQYF. In nucleotides, the CDR3 is TGCAGCGTAGCCCCAGGGGGCAGAGGGTCCTACGAGCAGTACTTC. J is TRBJ2-7 and V is TRBV29-1; 8 nucleotides align to TRBD1. The CDR3 contains 15 residues. Germline CDR1 and CDR2: SQVTM and ANQGSEA. V lost 6 bases and J lost 1; bases outside the gene matches: 11.

A few counts support this clonotype. The V gene is TRBV4-2, the J gene TRBJ2-5; D gene uncertain. The ends were cut back, 0 bases at V and 0 bases at J, with 8 bases in the middle. Germline V gene sequence: CDR1 LGHNA, CDR2 YNFKEQ. The CDR3 contains 15 residues. The CDR3 loop reads CASSQEWRNQETQYF. CDR3 nucleotide sequence: TGTGCCAGCAGCCAAGAATGGCGGAACCAAGAGACCCAGTACTTC.

V gene TRBV2 combines with J gene TRBJ2-1, with TRBD2 matching 15 bases. Looked up from germline, CDR1 is SNHLY and CDR2 is FYNNEI. The CDR3 totals 19 residues. V was clipped by 9 bases and J by 2 bases; unmatched bases: 14. The CDR3 protein is CARGTGPGLAGGPYNEQFF. The CDR3 DNA is TGTGCCAGGGGGACAGGGCCGGGACTAGCGGGAGGACCCTACAATGAGCAGTTCTTC.